This TCR beta chain was captured by sequencing in a study of vaccination and CD4 T cells after COVID-19. For the study at large: There were six male and four female convalescents, and two of them were Hispanic. For post-vaccine samples, collection took place a median approximately 72 days after dose two, ranging from 14 to 241. Overlapping peptides of the spike proteins of SARS-CoV-2, HCoV-NL63, HCoV-OC43 and HCoV-229E were used for cell stimulation.

Sequencing of DNA taken from cultured CD4+ T cells relied on the Oncomine TCR Beta short-read assay. MiXCR, applied by TCRdb to the PCR reads, yields one record per CDR3 protein. Here the sample spans some 5,000 distinct CDR3 sequences, around 76% being singletons. The CDR3 consists of 15 residues. The germline gives CDR1 DFQATT, CDR2 SNEGSKA (reference sequence). The trim removed 0 bases at V and 4 bases at J, leaving 8 bases unmatched. Treatment given: roughly 11-day PBMC culture with coronavirus spike peptide pools or control peptides (ViraFEST assay). Peptide pool stimulation in ViraFEST expanded antigen-specific T cells, whose TCRs were then sequenced. Note on this clonotype: The antigen remains undetermined.

The clonotype was recovered from a human donor who had recovered from COVID-19. Sequences were obtained from CD4+ T cells from blood, cultured in vitro. The V and J genes are TRBV20-1 and TRBJ2-5; 7 positions agree with TRBD2. DNA of the CDR3: TGCAGTGCTAGAGAGGAGGGAGGGGTTGGAGAGACCCAGTACTTC. This gives the protein CSAREEGGVGETQYF.